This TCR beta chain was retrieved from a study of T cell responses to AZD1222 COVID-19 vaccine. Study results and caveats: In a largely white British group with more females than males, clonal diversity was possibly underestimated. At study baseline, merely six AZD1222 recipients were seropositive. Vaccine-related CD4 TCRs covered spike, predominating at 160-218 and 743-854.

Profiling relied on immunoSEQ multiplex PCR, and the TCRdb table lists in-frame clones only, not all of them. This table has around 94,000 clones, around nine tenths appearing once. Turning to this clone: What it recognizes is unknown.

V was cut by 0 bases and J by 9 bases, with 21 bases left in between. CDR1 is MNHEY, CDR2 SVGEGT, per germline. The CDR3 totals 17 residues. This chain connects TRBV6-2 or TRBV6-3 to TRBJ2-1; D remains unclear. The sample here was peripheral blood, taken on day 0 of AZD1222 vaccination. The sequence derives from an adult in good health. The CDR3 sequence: CASSYSSFGLNSAEQFF. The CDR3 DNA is TGTGCCAGCAGTTACTCATCCTTTGGCCTAAATTCGGCTGAGCAGTTCTTC.